Described below is a single T cell receptor beta chain sequence and its context. Its antigen is unknown. The source of the sample is a study of Tregs in tolerant kidney transplant recipients. Here immunoSEQ multiplex PCR was the method, and the copy in TCRdb shows in-frame clones only, minus some. The profile covers 20,000 to 25,000 clones, with around 85% appearing a single time and about 25% taken by the ten largest. Recipients received nonmyeloablative bone marrow transplants from related graft donors, with transient mixed chimerism. With 1 base clipped from V and 3 bases from J, the junction kept 8 bases outside the gene matches. The germline gives CDR1 SGHNT, CDR2 YENEEA. The CDR3 is made up of 17 amino acids. Overall study findings and caveats: Nucleotide sequences could not be compared across some patients' samples due to primer changes.

V is TRBV11-3 and J is TRBJ2-3; TRBD2 matches at 9 bases. This sequence originates from a human patient who received a combined kidney and bone marrow transplant. Among the T cells, some may be from the graft donor. Sequencing used CD8+ T cells from blood (PBMCs), obtained 6 months after the transplant. In DNA form, the CDR3 reads TGTGCCAGCAGCTTAGGGTCGGAGCTAGCGGGGACAGATACGCAGTATTTT. It encodes CASSLGSELAGTDTQYF.